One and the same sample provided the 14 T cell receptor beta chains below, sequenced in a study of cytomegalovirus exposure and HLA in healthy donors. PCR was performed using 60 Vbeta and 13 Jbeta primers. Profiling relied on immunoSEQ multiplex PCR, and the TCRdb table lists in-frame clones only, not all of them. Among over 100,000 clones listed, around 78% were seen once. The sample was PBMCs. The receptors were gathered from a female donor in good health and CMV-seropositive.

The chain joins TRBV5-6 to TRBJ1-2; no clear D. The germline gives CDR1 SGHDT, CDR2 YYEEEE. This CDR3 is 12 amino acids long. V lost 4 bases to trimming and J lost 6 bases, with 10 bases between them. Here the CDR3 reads CASSPRRDGYTF. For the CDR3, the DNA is TGTGCCAGCAGCCCACGGAGGGATGGCTACACCTTC.

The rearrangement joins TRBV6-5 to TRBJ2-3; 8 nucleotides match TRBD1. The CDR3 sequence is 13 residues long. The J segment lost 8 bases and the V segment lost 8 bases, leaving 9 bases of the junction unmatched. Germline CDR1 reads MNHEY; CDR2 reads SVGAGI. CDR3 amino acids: CASRAGGRGTQYF. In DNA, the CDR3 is TGTGCCAGCCGGGCAGGGGGCCGCGGTACGCAGTATTTT.

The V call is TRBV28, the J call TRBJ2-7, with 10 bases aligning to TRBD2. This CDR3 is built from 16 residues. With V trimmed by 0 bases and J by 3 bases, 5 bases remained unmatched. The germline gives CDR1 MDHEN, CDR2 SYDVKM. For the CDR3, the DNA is TGTGCCAGCAGTTTATGGGCTAGCGGGGGACTCTACGAGCAGTACTTC. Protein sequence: CASSLWASGGLYEQYF.

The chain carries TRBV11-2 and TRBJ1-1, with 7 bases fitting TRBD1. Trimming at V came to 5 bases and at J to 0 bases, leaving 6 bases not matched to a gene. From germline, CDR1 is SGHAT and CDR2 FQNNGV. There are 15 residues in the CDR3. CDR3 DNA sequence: TGTGCCAGCAGCCCTCGGACAGGAATGAACACTGAAGCTTTCTTT. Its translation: CASSPRTGMNTEAFF.

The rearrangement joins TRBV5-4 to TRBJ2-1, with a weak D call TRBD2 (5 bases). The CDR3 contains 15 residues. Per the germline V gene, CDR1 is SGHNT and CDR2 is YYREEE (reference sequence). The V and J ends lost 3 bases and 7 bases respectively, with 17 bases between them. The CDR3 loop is CASSSSSRLGNEQFF. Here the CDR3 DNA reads TGTGCCAGCAGCTCATCTAGCCGTCTCGGGAATGAGCAGTTCTTC.

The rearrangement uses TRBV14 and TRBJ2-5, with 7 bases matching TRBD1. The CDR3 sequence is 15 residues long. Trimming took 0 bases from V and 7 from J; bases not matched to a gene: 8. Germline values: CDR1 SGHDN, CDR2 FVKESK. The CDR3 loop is CASSQERGQVATQYF. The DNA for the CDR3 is TGTGCCAGCAGCCAAGAACGAGGACAGGTTGCGACCCAGTACTTC. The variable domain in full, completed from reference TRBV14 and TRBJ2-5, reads EAGVTQFPSHSVIEKGQTVTLRCDPISGHDNLYWYRRVMGKEIKFLLHFVKESKQDESGMPNNRFLAERTGGTYSTLKVQPAELEDSGVYFCASSQERGQVATQYFGPGTRLLVL.

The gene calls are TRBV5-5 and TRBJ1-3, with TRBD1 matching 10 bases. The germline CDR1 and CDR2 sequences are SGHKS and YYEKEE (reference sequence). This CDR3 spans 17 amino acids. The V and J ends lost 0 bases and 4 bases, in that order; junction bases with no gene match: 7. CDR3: CASSLGRGQGFGNTIYF. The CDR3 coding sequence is TGTGCCAGCAGCTTGGGGAGGGGACAGGGGTTCGGAAACACCATATATTTT.

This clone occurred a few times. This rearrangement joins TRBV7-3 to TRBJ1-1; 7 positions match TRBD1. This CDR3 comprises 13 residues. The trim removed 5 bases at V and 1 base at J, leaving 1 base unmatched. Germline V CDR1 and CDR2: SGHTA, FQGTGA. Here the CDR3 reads CASSGQANTEAFF. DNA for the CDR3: TGTGCCAGCAGCGGACAGGCGAACACTGAAGCTTTCTTT.

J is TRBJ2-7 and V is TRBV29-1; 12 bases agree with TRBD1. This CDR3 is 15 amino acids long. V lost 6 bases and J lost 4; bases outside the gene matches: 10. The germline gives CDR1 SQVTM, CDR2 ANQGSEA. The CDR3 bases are TGCAGCGTCCTTTTAGGGACAGGGGGCGGGTACGAGCAGTACTTC. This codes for CSVLLGTGGGYEQYF.

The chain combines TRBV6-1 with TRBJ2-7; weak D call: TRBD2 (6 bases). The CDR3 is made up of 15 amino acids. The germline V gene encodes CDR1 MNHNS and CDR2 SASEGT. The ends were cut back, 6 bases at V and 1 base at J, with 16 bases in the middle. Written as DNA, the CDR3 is TGTGCCAGCAGCCTGGGAGCGGGTCTTTCCTACGAGCAGTACTTC. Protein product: CASSLGAGLSYEQYF.

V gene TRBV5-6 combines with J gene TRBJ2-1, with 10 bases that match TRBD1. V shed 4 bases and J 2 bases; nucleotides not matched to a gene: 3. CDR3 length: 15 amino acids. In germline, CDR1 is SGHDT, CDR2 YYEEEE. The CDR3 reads CASSRGQGAYNEQFF. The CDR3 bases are TGTGCCAGCAGCCGAGGACAGGGGGCCTACAATGAGCAGTTCTTC.

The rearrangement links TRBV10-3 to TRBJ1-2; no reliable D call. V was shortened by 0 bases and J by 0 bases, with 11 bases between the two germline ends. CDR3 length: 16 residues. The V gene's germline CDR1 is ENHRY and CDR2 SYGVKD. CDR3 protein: CAISESTGDTNYGYTF. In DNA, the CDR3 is TGTGCCATCAGTGAGTCGACCGGGGATACTAACTATGGCTACACCTTC.

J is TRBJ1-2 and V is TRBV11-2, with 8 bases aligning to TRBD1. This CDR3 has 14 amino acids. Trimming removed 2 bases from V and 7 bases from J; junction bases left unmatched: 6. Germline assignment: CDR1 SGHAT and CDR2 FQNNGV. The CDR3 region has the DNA TGTGCCAGCAGCTTACCAGGGGGCGCGGGTGGCTACACCTTC. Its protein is CASSLPGGAGGYTF. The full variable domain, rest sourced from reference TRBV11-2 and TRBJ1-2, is EAGVAQSPRYKIIEKRQSVAFWCNPISGHATLYWYQQILGQGPKLLIQFQNNGVVDDSQLPKDRFSAERLKGVDSTLKIQPAKLEDSAVYLCASSLPGGAGGYTFGSGTRLTVV.

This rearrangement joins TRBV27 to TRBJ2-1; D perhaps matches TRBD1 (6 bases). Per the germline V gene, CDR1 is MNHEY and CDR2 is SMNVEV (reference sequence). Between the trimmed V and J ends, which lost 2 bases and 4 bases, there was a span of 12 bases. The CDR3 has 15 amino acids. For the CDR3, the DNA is TGTGCCAGCAGTTTAGGTACAGGGATGTACAATGAGCAGTTCTTC. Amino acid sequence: CASSLGTGMYNEQFF.